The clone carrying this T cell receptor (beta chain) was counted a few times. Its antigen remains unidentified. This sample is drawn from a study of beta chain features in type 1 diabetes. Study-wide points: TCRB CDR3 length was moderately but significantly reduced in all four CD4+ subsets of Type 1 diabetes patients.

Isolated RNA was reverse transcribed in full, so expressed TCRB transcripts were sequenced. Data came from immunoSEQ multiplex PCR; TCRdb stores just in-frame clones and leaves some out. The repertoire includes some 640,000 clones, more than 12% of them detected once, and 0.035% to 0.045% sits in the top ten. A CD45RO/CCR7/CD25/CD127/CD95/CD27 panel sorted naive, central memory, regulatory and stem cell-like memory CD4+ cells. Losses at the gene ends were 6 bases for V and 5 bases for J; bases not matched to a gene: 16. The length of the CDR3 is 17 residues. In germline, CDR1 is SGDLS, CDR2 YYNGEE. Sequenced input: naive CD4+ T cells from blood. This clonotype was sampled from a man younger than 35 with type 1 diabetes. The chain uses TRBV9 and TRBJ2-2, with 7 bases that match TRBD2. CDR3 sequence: CASTKSGASGGTGELFF. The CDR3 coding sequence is TGTGCCAGCACGAAATCCGGGGCTAGCGGAGGTACCGGGGAGCTGTTTTTT.